The TCR beta chain under discussion was sequenced for a study of T-cell reconstitution after alpha-beta-depleted transplantation in children (dated by TCRdb to 2016 to 2018). At the level of the whole study: The study quantitatively tracked T-cell immune reconstitution after TCRalphabeta/CD19-depleted allogeneic hematopoietic cell transplantation in children using TCR repertoire profiling.

A distance of 16 bases separates the germline ends of V and J, which lose 8 bases and 6 bases respectively. The CDR3 goes from the cysteine to the phenylalanine over 13 residues. Only CDR3 DNA remains: 39 bases, in frame from the first base. CDR1 and CDR2, per the germline V gene, are MNHEY and SVGEGT. This clonotype has at least ten counts. The antigen this receptor binds is unknown. No base-level quality is on record; no much larger clone is a single base apart. Receptors were amplified or captured by PCR. Instrument used: Illumina HiSeq 2500. To normalize quantification of the TCRbeta repertoire, the TCR libraries were built with molecular barcoding that relied on unique molecular identifiers. TCRdb reanalyzed the raw reads on its own, using fastp at Q25 for trimming and MiXCR for clone calling, and kept in-frame beta chains. Rows matching on CDR3 protein sequence are summarized as one entry with the most common DNA and genes. Counted in this sample were approximately 91,000 distinct CDR3 sequences; approximately 8.4% of them appeared once. 6.9% of the sample comes from the top ten.

This specimen consisted of PBMCs from the stem cell graft donor, obtained from the stem cell graft. The TCR was taken from a human donor who donated a stem cell graft to a child with congenital amegakaryocytic thrombocytopenia. The receptor chain draws on TRBV6-2 or TRBV6-3 and TRBJ2-5; the D gene assignment is ambiguous. The CDR3 protein sequence reads: CASQPGSLQTQYF. The nucleotide sequence is given as TGTGCCAGCCAGCCCGGAAGTCTTCAGACCCAGTACTTC.